This T cell receptor beta chain is from a study of T cell changes during pregnancy in multiple sclerosis. Germline CDR1 SGHRS, CDR2 YFSETQ. The CDR3 contains 11 residues. V was cut by 7 bases and J by 0 bases, with 4 bases left in between. The repertoire was sequenced with immunoSEQ multiplex PCR; TCRdb's copy has only in-frame clones and lacks some. The repertoire holds 45,000 to 55,000 clones, with roughly 88% as singletons. This clonotype was obtained from a female donor in good health, enrolled as a control in a pregnancy study. The starting material was peripheral blood, obtained in the first trimester of pregnancy. V is TRBV5-1 and J is TRBJ2-5; D uncertain. The DNA for the CDR3 is TGCGCCAGCTTATACCAAGAGACCCAGTACTTC. It specifies CASLYQETQYF.